The T cell receptor (beta chain) described here comes from a study of blood T cell repertoires in COVID-19. Study-wide background: Acute and convalescent COVID-19 specimens originated in the United States, Italy and Spain. PBMCs, B-cell-depleted T cells, or T cells provided the cDNA or gDNA that made up the material.

The CDR3 has 14 residues. CDR1 SGHNT and CDR2 YYREEE come from the germline V gene (reference sequence). Trimming stripped 4 bases from V and 4 bases from J, with 14 bases between. Some clones are missing from TCRdb's copy, which holds only in-frame ones; the method was immunoSEQ multiplex PCR. Counted here are 150,000 to 200,000 clones, under 85% occurring once; the ten biggest clones make up 6.5% to 7.5%. The sequenced sample consisted of peripheral blood. This sequence was found in a man older than 75 with COVID-19, enrolled during active disease. V and J are TRBV5-4 and TRBJ1-2; D may be TRBD1 (6 bases). The CDR3 region is CASSAAGVGYGYTF. For the CDR3, the DNA is TGTGCCAGCAGCGCAGCAGGGGTCGGCTATGGCTACACCTTC.